This record concerns one T cell receptor beta chain sequence. This sample stems from a study of blood T cell repertoires in COVID-19. In the study overall: Samples representing acute and convalescent COVID-19 were sourced from the United States, Italy and Spain. Sources were T cells, B-cell-depleted T cells, or PBMCs; the material itself was cDNA or gDNA.

As processed by the authors: Researchers report that nucleated cell counts were estimated from reference gene primer amplification. The protocol was immunoSEQ multiplex PCR, while the TCRdb copy is restricted to in-frame clones and leaves out a portion. Clone size and the V and J calls come from that table; the DNA yielded D and trimming. The sample consists of roughly 130,000 clones, around 87% of them appearing once. V lost 2 bases to trimming and J lost 4 bases; unmatched junction nucleotides: 5. This CDR3 is built from 16 residues. CDR1 and CDR2 (germline): SGHRS, YFSETQ. The chain joins TRBV5-1 to TRBJ2-1, with 11 bases aligning to TRBD2. The sample comprised peripheral blood. This receptor was identified in a woman aged 55-70 years with acute or convalescent COVID-19. In DNA form, the CDR3 reads TGCGCCAGCAGCTTAAGGCTAGCGGGAGGTTACAATGAGCAGTTCTTC. Translated, it gives CASSLRLAGGYNEQFF.